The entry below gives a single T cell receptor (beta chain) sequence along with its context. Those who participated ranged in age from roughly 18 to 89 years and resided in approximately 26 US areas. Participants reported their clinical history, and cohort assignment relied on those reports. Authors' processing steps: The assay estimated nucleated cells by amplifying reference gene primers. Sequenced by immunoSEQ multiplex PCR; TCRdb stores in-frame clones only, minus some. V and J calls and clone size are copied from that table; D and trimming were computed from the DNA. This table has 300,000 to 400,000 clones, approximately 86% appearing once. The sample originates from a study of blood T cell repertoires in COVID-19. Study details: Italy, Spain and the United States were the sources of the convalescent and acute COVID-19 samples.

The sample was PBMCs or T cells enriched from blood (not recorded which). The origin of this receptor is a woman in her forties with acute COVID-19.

CDR3 DNA: TGTGCCAGCAGCGTTGGTATAGGGACTAGCTCTGAAGCTTTCTTT. Its translation is CASSVGIGTSSEAFF. V usage is TRBV9 and J usage is TRBJ1-1; the D gene is possibly TRBD1 (5 bases). Trimming pared 2 bases from V and 6 bases from J, leaving 17 bases between. The CDR3 runs 15 residues. The germline CDR1 and CDR2 sequences are SGDLS and YYNGEE.